This TCR beta chain stems from a study of cytomegalovirus exposure and HLA in healthy donors. Study-wide background: The roughly 100 million unique TCR beta sequences, from around 200 million T cells, were found by an earlier analysis.

V lost 1 base and J 7 bases, leaving 17 bases between the germline ends. The CDR3 has 17 residues. CDR1 is MGHRA and CDR2 is YSYEKL in the germline V gene. Points from the study as a whole: Another analysis was done later, and it associated 17,000 or so TCR beta sequences with HLA alleles at 0.05 false discovery rate.

13 Jbeta primers and 60 Vbeta primers were used for the PCR. Here immunoSEQ multiplex PCR was the method, and the copy in TCRdb shows in-frame clones only, minus some. This sample has 150,000 to 200,000 clones, with approximately 70% found just once. In regard to this clone: Antigen: not known. The same CDR3 also results from other DNA sequences found in this sample.

The TCR sequence derives from a woman aged 25 to 39 in good health and CMV-seronegative. The chain combines TRBV4-1 with TRBJ1-6; D is perhaps TRBD1 (6 bases). The material sequenced was PBMCs. The DNA of the CDR3 is TGCGCCAGCAGCCAAGTCGTGCGGGGGCGAGGGAATTCACCCCTCCACTTT. Its translation: CASSQVVRGRGNSPLHF.